The 7 T cell receptor beta chains below all came from one sample that was sequenced in a study of cytomegalovirus exposure and HLA in healthy donors. It was with 60 Vbeta and 13 Jbeta primers that the PCR ran. Profiling relied on immunoSEQ multiplex PCR, and the TCRdb table lists in-frame clones only, not all of them. Here the sample spans some 150,000 clones, over 70% being singletons. Sequenced sample: PBMCs. All receptors come from a man younger than 35 in good health and CMV-seropositive.

This chain uses TRBV4-3 with TRBJ1-2; D gene unclear. The V end lost 0 bases, the J end lost 5 bases, and 13 bases lay between the germline ends. CDR3 size: 15 residues. CDR1 is LGHNA and CDR2 is YSLEER in the germline V gene. The CDR3 sequence: CASSQDQARPYGYTF. The CDR3 DNA sequence: TGCGCCAGCAGCCAAGACCAGGCTCGACCTTATGGCTACACCTTC.

The rearrangement uses TRBV9 and TRBJ2-2, with D possibly TRBD2 on 7 matching bases. V lost 0 bases, J lost 0 bases, and 9 bases lay in between. Germline V gives CDR1 SGDLS, CDR2 YYNGEE. This CDR3 is built from 16 residues. DNA of the CDR3: TGTGCCAGCAGCGTAGGGGAGGGGGCGAACACCGGGGAGCTGTTTTTT. This encodes CASSVGEGANTGELFF.

The genes are TRBV9 and TRBJ2-3; possibly TRBD2 for D (6 bases). CDR1 SGDLS and CDR2 YYNGEE come from the germline V gene. The CDR3 covers 17 residues. Trimming removed 0 bases from V and 6 bases from J, with 20 bases in between. CDR3 sequence reads: CASSVETVSPGVDTQYF. CDR3 DNA: TGTGCCAGCAGCGTAGAAACTGTAAGTCCGGGGGTCGATACGCAGTATTTT.

The genes are TRBV7-9 and TRBJ1-2; D perhaps matches TRBD1 (6 bases). The CDR3 sequence is 13 residues long. CDR1 is SEHNR and CDR2 is FQNEAQ in the germline V gene (reference sequence). V lost 2 bases, J lost 4 bases, and 8 bases lay in between. The DNA of the CDR3 is TGTGCCAGCAGCTTAAGGGACACCTATGGCTACACCTTC. As protein: CASSLRDTYGYTF. Complete variable domain (other parts from reference TRBV7-9 and TRBJ1-2): DTGVSQNPRHKITKRGQNVTFRCDPISEHNRLYWYRQTLGQGPEFLTYFQNEAQLEKSRLLSDRFSAERPKGSFSTLEIQRTEQGDSAMYLCASSLRDTYGYTFGSGTRLTVV.

This clone was seen more than once but under ten times. Other DNA sequences from this sample encode an identical CDR3 as well. The genes are TRBV19 and TRBJ2-7; 8 nucleotides match TRBD1. V lost 1 base and J lost 3; bases outside the gene matches: 2. The germline gives CDR1 LNHDA, CDR2 SQIVND (reference sequence). The CDR3 runs to 14 residues. As DNA, the CDR3 is TGTGCCAGTAGTATAGGGACAGGGAGCTACGAGCAGTACTTC. Its translation: CASSIGTGSYEQYF.

The chain combines TRBV27 with TRBJ1-1, with D unclear. The germline CDR1 and CDR2 sequences are MNHEY and SMNVEV (reference sequence). This CDR3 comprises 16 residues. V lost 0 bases and J lost 6, with 17 bases in between. The CDR3 nucleotides read TGTGCCAGCAGTTTATCGTCCCCGGTTTACTTCGCTGAAGCTTTCTTT. Protein product: CASSLSSPVYFAEAFF.

V and J are TRBV2 and TRBJ2-5; weak D call: TRBD1 (7 bases). The CDR3 extends over 12 amino acids. CDR1 is SNHLY and CDR2 is FYNNEI in the germline V gene. V lost 8 bases and J lost 5, with 12 bases in between. CDR3 residues: CASGQEGETQYF. Written as DNA, the CDR3 is TGTGCCAGCGGACAGGAGGGGGAGACCCAGTACTTC.